This T cell receptor (beta chain) comes out of a study of blood T cell repertoires in COVID-19. As for the study in general: Samples taken during acute and convalescent COVID-19 were collected in the United States, Italy and Spain. In each case, the material was cDNA or gDNA derived from T cells, B-cell-depleted T cells, or PBMCs.

V dropped 6 bases and J dropped 4 bases, with 12 bases sitting between them. Germline lookup yields CDR1 LNHDA and CDR2 SQIVND (reference sequence). The CDR3 consists of 13 residues. While infection was still active, Seattle patients were enrolled and then followed longitudinally. This clone was seen just once. Per the original data handling: Amplifying reference gene primers gave estimates of nucleated cell counts. Only in-frame clones appear in the TCRdb table, and some are missing; sequencing was by immunoSEQ multiplex PCR. Clone size and the V and J calls come from that table; the DNA yielded D and trimming. Seen here are almost 95,000 clones, roughly nine tenths observed once, and the top ten hold about 17%.

V gene TRBV19 combines with J gene TRBJ1-2; D not certain. The material sequenced was peripheral blood. The TCR originated in a woman aged 55-69 years with COVID-19, enrolled during active disease. The CDR3: CASSHDRVYGYTF. The CDR3 bases are TGTGCCAGTAGCCACGATCGCGTCTATGGCTACACCTTC.